Each of the 14 T cell receptor beta chains below was sequenced from the same sample in a study of blood T cell repertoires in COVID-19. This table comes from immunoSEQ multiplex PCR, and its TCRdb copy is limited to in-frame clones, with some not included. The data show about 76,000 clones, 70% to 90% seen once. Sequencing was done on a sample of peripheral blood. The receptors come from a man between 60 and 75 years old with COVID-19, enrolled during active disease.

The count of this clone is one. The chain joins TRBV21-1 to TRBJ1-1; the table assigns TRBD1, which was not confirmed against the DNA. TRBV21-1 is annotated as a pseudogene. The CDR3 contains 20 residues. CDR3 in amino acids: CASSKAFLRTGGGLGTEAFF. The CDR3 DNA sequence: TGTGCCAGCAGCAAAGCCTTCCTCAGGACAGGGGGCGGTCTAGGAACTGAAGCTTTCTTT.

The V and J genes are TRBV11-3 and TRBJ1-5, with unresolved D. Germline CDR1 is SGHNT and CDR2 is YENEEA. CDR3 length: 14 amino acids. Trimming left V 5 bases short and J 2 bases short, with 10 bases between. Written as DNA, the CDR3 is TGTGCCAGCAGCCCCGCGGGCGGCAATCAGCCCCAGCATTTT. Its translation is CASSPAGGNQPQHF. Filled out from reference TRBV11-3 and TRBJ1-5, the complete variable domain reads EAGVVQSPRYKIIEKKQPVAFWCNPISGHNTLYWYLQNLGQGPELLIRYENEEAVDDSQLPKDRFSAERLKGVDSTLKIQPAELGDSAVYLCASSPAGGNQPQHFGDGTRLSIL.

The chain is built from TRBV4-2 and TRBJ2-5; perhaps TRBD2 as D (7 bases). Germline V gene data show CDR1 as LGHNA and CDR2 as YNFKEQ. Between the trimmed V and J ends, which lost 4 bases and 0 bases, there was a span of 15 bases. CDR3 length: 16 amino acids. The CDR3 loop reads CASSRQGSGNQETQYF. The DNA of the CDR3 is TGTGCCAGCAGCCGCCAGGGGAGCGGGAACCAAGAGACCCAGTACTTC.

The V call is TRBV3-1 (or the pseudogene TRBV3-2), the J call TRBJ1-4; D is perhaps TRBD1 (5 bases). CDR3 length: 15 residues. Germline lookup yields CDR1 LGHDT and CDR2 YNNKEL (reference sequence). V was shortened by 4 bases and J by 7 bases, with 16 bases between the two germline ends. The CDR3 DNA follows: TGTGCCAGCAGCCGAACCGGGACTGGGGGTGAAAAACTGTTTTTT. This translates into CASSRTGTGGEKLFF.

This clone was observed a few times. The chain uses TRBV24-1 and TRBJ1-2, with 10 positions matching TRBD1. Germline values: CDR1 KGHDR, CDR2 SFDVKD. The V and J ends lost 4 bases and 7 bases, in that order; junction bases with no gene match: 2. CDR3 size: 13 residues. CDR3 loop: CATSDRDRGGYTF. The CDR3 DNA reads TGTGCCACCAGTGACCGGGACAGGGGTGGCTACACCTTC.

The genes are TRBV18 and TRBJ1-1; D might be TRBD1 (6 bases). V was shortened by 4 bases and J by 5 bases, with 14 bases between the two germline ends. There are 14 residues in the CDR3. CDR1 is KGHSH and CDR2 is LQKENI in the germline V gene. CDR3 amino acids: CASSQGGVDTEAFF. The CDR3 region has the DNA TGTGCCAGCTCACAAGGGGGAGTAGATACTGAAGCTTTCTTT.

The J gene is TRBJ2-1, the V gene TRBV6-2 or TRBV6-3; D is possibly TRBD2 (5 bases). Per germline, CDR1 MNHEY and CDR2 SVGEGT. The CDR3 length is 17 residues. Trimming left V 4 bases short and J 8 bases short, with 24 bases between. CDR3 DNA: TGTGCCAGCAGTTTCCTATCTGTTGGACGGGGATCTTATGAGCAGTTCTTC. Protein product: CASSFLSVGRGSYEQFF.

The chain is built from TRBV10-3 and TRBJ2-7, with 8 bases fitting TRBD1. The V gene's germline CDR1 is ENHRY and CDR2 SYGVKD. CDR3 length equals 13 residues. Unmatched junction bases numbered 4, after V lost 5 bases and J lost 4 bases. Here the CDR3 DNA reads TGTGCCATCAGTTTGCGGACAGGGTACGAGCAGTACTTC. This sequence encodes CAISLRTGYEQYF.

The chain employs TRBV5-1 and TRBJ1-2, with 7 bases matching TRBD1. CDR3 size: 11 residues. The trim removed 8 bases at V and 4 bases at J, leaving 2 bases unmatched. CDR1 SGHRS and CDR2 YFSETQ come from the germline V gene. DNA for the CDR3: TGCGCCAGTCAGGGGGTCTATGGCTACACCTTC. This encodes CASQGVYGYTF.

CDR3 region: CASSLSAYEQYF. CDR3 nucleotides: TGTGCCAGCAGCTTGTCAGCGTACGAGCAGTACTTC. This chain links TRBV7-2 with TRBJ2-7; D unclear. CDR1 and CDR2 from the germline V gene are SGHTA and FQGNSA. The CDR3 is 12 amino acids. V lost 3 bases and J lost 4, with 7 bases in between.

V and J are TRBV19 and TRBJ1-2; D is possibly TRBD1 (6 bases). Trimming cost V 0 bases and J 0 bases, with 14 bases left between them. In germline, CDR1 is LNHDA, CDR2 SQIVND (reference sequence). The CDR3 totals 17 residues. The CDR3 DNA follows: TGTGCCAGTAGTATAGAGCGCCTACAGGGAGCTAACTATGGCTACACCTTC. Translating it yields CASSIERLQGANYGYTF.

The chain is built from TRBV25-1 and TRBJ2-5, with a weak D call TRBD1 (5 bases). The V and J ends lost 5 bases and 2 bases respectively, with 12 bases between them. The CDR3 runs 14 residues. Per the germline V gene, CDR1 is MGHDK and CDR2 is SYGVNS. The chain's CDR3 is CASSLRQRQETQYF. The CDR3 DNA is TGTGCCAGCAGTCTCCGACAGAGACAAGAGACCCAGTACTTC.

CDR3 protein: CASSQALEGQPQHF. CDR3 in DNA: TGTGCCAGCAGCCAAGCCCTTGAGGGTCAGCCCCAGCATTTT. The J gene is TRBJ1-5, the V gene TRBV3-1 (or the pseudogene TRBV3-2), with no clear D. The CDR3 runs 14 residues. V lost 1 base, J lost 6 bases, and 10 bases lay in between. Germline CDR1 reads LGHDT; CDR2 reads YNNKEL (reference sequence).

This clone was seen once. DNA of the CDR3: TGTGCCAGCTCACCTACAGGGGGCGAGGATCAGCCCCAGCATTTT. Its translation is CASSPTGGEDQPQHF. V gene TRBV18 combines with J gene TRBJ1-5; 9 nucleotides align to TRBD1. Germline CDR1 is KGHSH and CDR2 is LQKENI. V trimming: 3 bases; J trimming: 5 bases; junction bases outside the gene matches: 5. The CDR3 runs to 15 residues.